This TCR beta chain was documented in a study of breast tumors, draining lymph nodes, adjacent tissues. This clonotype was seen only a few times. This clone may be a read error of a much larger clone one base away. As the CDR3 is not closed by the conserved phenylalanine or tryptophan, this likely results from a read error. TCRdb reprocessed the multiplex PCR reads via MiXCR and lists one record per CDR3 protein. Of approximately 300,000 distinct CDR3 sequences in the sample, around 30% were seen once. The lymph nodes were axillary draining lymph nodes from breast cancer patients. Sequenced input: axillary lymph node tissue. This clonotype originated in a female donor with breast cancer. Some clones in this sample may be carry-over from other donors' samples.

The chain's CDR3 is CASSTEGLAAYNEQFS. CDR3 nucleotide sequence: TGTGCCAGTAGTACGGAGGGACTAGCGGCCTACAATGAGCAGTTCTCC. The rearrangement joins TRBV19 to TRBJ2-1, with TRBD2 identical over 11 bases. Per the germline V gene, CDR1 is LNHDA and CDR2 is SQIVND (reference sequence). Germline trimming cut 4 bases from V and 2 bases from J; bases unmatched to any gene: 4. The CDR3 is made up of 16 amino acids.